Below are 24 T cell receptor beta chains sequenced from a single sample in a study of cytomegalovirus exposure and HLA in healthy donors. 60 Vbeta and 13 Jbeta primers were used in PCR. The protocol was immunoSEQ multiplex PCR, while the TCRdb copy is restricted to in-frame clones and leaves out a portion. This table has around 67,000 clones, roughly 74% appearing once. Sample: PBMCs. Source of these receptors: a man aged 18 to 30 in good health and CMV-seropositive.

The V call is TRBV18, the J call TRBJ1-1; no reliable D call. Between the trimmed V and J ends, which lost 2 bases and 7 bases, there was a span of 8 bases. The CDR3 contains 12 residues. Germline V gene data show CDR1 as KGHSH and CDR2 as LQKENI. The CDR3 sequence is CASSPEVLEAFF. CDR3 coding DNA: TGTGCCAGCTCACCAGAGGTTCTTGAAGCTTTCTTT. Full variable domain (rest looked up from reference TRBV18 and TRBJ1-1): NAGVMQNPRHLVRRRGQEARLRCSPMKGHSHVYWYRQLPEEGLKFMVYLQKENIIDESGMPKERFSAEFPKEGPSILRIQQVVRGDSAAYFCASSPEVLEAFFGQGTRLTVV.

This clone was recorded a few times. The V and J genes are TRBV2 and TRBJ1-4, with 10 bases identical to TRBD1. CDR1 is SNHLY and CDR2 is FYNNEI in the germline V gene. The CDR3 extends over 15 amino acids. Trimming removed 6 bases from V and 6 bases from J; junction bases left unmatched: 7. The CDR3 loop is CASSHGQGDDEKLFF. The CDR3 nucleotides are TGTGCCAGCAGCCACGGACAGGGGGACGATGAAAAACTGTTTTTT.

The rearrangement joins TRBV5-1 to TRBJ2-7, with a weak D call TRBD2 (6 bases). Germline lookup yields CDR1 SGHRS and CDR2 YFSETQ. Trimming removed 3 bases from V and 5 bases from J, with 9 bases in between. The CDR3 is made up of 12 amino acids. As DNA, the CDR3 is TGCGCCAGCAGCTCGGGCGGGGACGAGCAGTACTTC. It translates to CASSSGGDEQYF.

This clone was found once. The chain links TRBV7-9 to TRBJ2-3; D may be TRBD2 (5 bases). CDR3 size: 15 residues. V dropped 3 bases and J dropped 5 bases, with 15 bases sitting between them. Germline CDR1 and CDR2: SEHNR and FQNEAQ (reference sequence). The CDR3 here is CASSLGSVLGDTQYF. The CDR3 DNA sequence: TGTGCCAGCAGCTTGGGTAGCGTGCTTGGAGATACGCAGTATTTT.

The CDR3 coding sequence is TGTGCCAGTAGTATCGCTCGAACTTACACTGAAGCTTTCTTT. Translated, it gives CASSIARTYTEAFF. This rearrangement joins TRBV19 to TRBJ1-1, with D uncertain. Deletions cut 3 bases from V and 3 bases from J, with 11 bases between. CDR1 LNHDA and CDR2 SQIVND come from the germline V gene (reference sequence). This CDR3 comprises 14 residues.

This clone was counted a few times. This sequence joins TRBV19 and TRBJ1-4; 8 bases match TRBD1. Germline V gene sequence: CDR1 LNHDA, CDR2 SQIVND (reference sequence). The junction had 2 bases not matched to a gene; V was cut back by 2 bases and J by 6 bases. The CDR3 sequence is 14 residues long. CDR3 sequence: CASSIQGADEKLFF. In DNA form, the CDR3 reads TGTGCCAGTAGTATACAGGGGGCGGATGAAAAACTGTTTTTT.

This clone was counted only a few times. This chain's CDR3 is CASNKGQGETQYF. DNA of the CDR3: TGTGCCAGCAACAAAGGACAGGGAGAGACCCAGTACTTC. This chain links TRBV5-8 with TRBJ2-5, with 8 bases aligning to TRBD1. Per the germline V gene, CDR1 is SGHTS and CDR2 is YDEGEE. This CDR3 has 13 amino acids. V trimming: 6 bases; J trimming: 4 bases; junction bases outside the gene matches: 5.

This sequence joins TRBV19 and TRBJ1-5, with D maybe TRBD1 (6 bases). The CDR3 extends over 16 amino acids. CDR1 is LNHDA and CDR2 is SQIVND in the germline V gene (reference sequence). The V gene lost 5 bases and the J gene lost 0 bases, with 14 bases spanning the gap. CDR3 residues: CASSPTGTLSNQPQHF. The CDR3 DNA is TGTGCCAGTAGTCCGACCGGGACACTTAGCAATCAGCCCCAGCATTTT.

Points on this clone: A junction boundary mismatches the germline segment, possibly from a read error. The rearrangement links TRBV7-9 to TRBJ2-1, with 7 bases lining up with TRBD2. Germline CDR1 SEHNR, CDR2 FQNEAQ (reference sequence). The CDR3 extends over 13 amino acids. CDR3 region: CSSSEPAGSEQFF. The CDR3 DNA is TGTTCCAGCAGCGAGCCAGCGGGGAGTGAGCAGTTCTTC.

Only a few counts were recorded for this clone. V is TRBV7-3 and J is TRBJ1-1, with D possibly TRBD1 on 6 matching bases. CDR3 length: 13 residues. Trimming cost V 3 bases and J 1 base, with 6 bases left between them. Per the germline V gene, CDR1 is SGHTA and CDR2 is FQGTGA. As DNA, the CDR3 is TGTGCCAGCAGCTTGACAGGGAACACTGAAGCTTTCTTT. Residues: CASSLTGNTEAFF.

J is TRBJ2-1 and V is TRBV7-3; 11 bases line up with TRBD1. The germline V gene encodes CDR1 SGHTA and CDR2 FQGTGA. J was trimmed by 5 bases and V by 1 base; bases with no gene match: 1. This CDR3 has 15 amino acids. CDR3 DNA: TGTGCCAGCAGCTTAAGGGACAGGGGGGACAATGAGCAGTTCTTC. Protein product: CASSLRDRGDNEQFF.

The chain employs TRBV25-1 and TRBJ1-6; no clear D gene. Germline-derived CDR1 and CDR2 are MGHDK and SYGVNS. The CDR3 has 14 amino acids. V lost 7 bases and J lost 6, with 13 bases in between. The CDR3 protein is CASTSSAGNSPLHF. The CDR3 DNA follows: TGTGCCAGCACCTCCAGTGCGGGTAATTCACCCCTCCACTTT.

J is TRBJ2-1 and V is TRBV4-1; 9 nucleotides agree with TRBD2. The germline gives CDR1 MGHRA, CDR2 YSYEKL. The CDR3 runs to 15 residues. Losses at the gene ends were 5 bases for V and 5 bases for J; bases not matched to a gene: 7. In DNA form, the CDR3 reads TGCGCCAGCAGCTCGCGACTAGCGGCTAACAATGAGCAGTTCTTC. It specifies CASSSRLAANNEQFF.

The rearrangement uses TRBV4-1 and TRBJ1-4, with D possibly matching TRBD1 (5 bases). The CDR3 covers 15 residues. Trimming removed 1 base at V and 12 bases at J, with 18 bases between. CDR1 MGHRA and CDR2 YSYEKL come from the germline V gene. In nucleotides, the CDR3 is TGCGCCAGCAGCCAAGTTCACAGGCGTTTAGATGAACTGTTTTTT. Translation: CASSQVHRRLDELFF.

The CDR3 region is CASREGFGEQYF. CDR3 coding DNA: TGCGCCAGCAGGGAGGGTTTTGGAGAGCAGTACTTC. The chain recombines TRBV5-1 with TRBJ2-7, with D perhaps matching TRBD2 (6 bases). V lost 5 bases, J lost 7 bases, and 13 bases lay in between. The CDR3 sequence is 12 residues long. Germline CDR1 and CDR2: SGHRS and YFSETQ.

The gene calls are TRBV25-1 and TRBJ1-1, with D possibly being TRBD1 (5 bases). Germline lookup yields CDR1 MGHDK and CDR2 SYGVNS. The CDR3 loop spans 14 amino acids. V dropped 6 bases and J dropped 9 bases, with 20 bases sitting between them. CDR3: CASSSRGDDRKAFF. CDR3 sequence (DNA): TGTGCCAGCAGCTCCCGGGGGGACGACCGCAAAGCTTTCTTT.

This clone was counted between two and nine times. This chain links TRBV5-4 with TRBJ2-7; 7 nucleotides align to TRBD2. The CDR3 contains 15 residues. V lost 1 base, J lost 3 bases, and 7 bases stayed unmatched. Germline V CDR1 and CDR2: SGHNT, YYREEE (reference sequence). CDR3 sequence reads: CASSLWGGRVYEQYF. The CDR3 nucleotides read TGTGCCAGCAGCTTGTGGGGGGGAAGAGTCTACGAGCAGTACTTC.

The J gene is TRBJ2-7, the V gene TRBV27; D call uncertain. Per the germline V gene, CDR1 is MNHEY and CDR2 is SMNVEV (reference sequence). This CDR3 is 13 amino acids long. Trimming took 3 bases from V and 2 from J, leaving 8 bases between them. DNA for the CDR3: TGTGCCAGCAGTTTCTACCCCCCCTACGAGCAGTACTTC. Translation gives CASSFYPPYEQYF.

This chain uses TRBV30 with TRBJ2-7, with TRBD2 matching over 7 bases. Germline V gene lookup returns CDR1 GTSNPN and CDR2 SVGIG (reference sequence). This CDR3 is 14 amino acids long. After removal of 4 bases from V and 3 bases from J, the junction contained 9 bases not matched to a gene. CDR3 in DNA: TGTGCCTGGACCCCGCTGGGGGGGGGCTACGAGCAGTACTTC. It is translated as CAWTPLGGGYEQYF.

The chain joins TRBV5-1 to TRBJ2-1, with D possibly being TRBD2 (6 bases). This CDR3 has 15 residues. V lost 4 bases to trimming and J lost 4 bases, with 15 bases between them. Per the germline V gene, CDR1 is SGHRS and CDR2 is YFSETQ. CDR3 sequence reads: CASSPTSGSYNEQFF. The CDR3 region has the DNA TGCGCCAGCAGCCCGACGAGCGGGTCATACAATGAGCAGTTCTTC.

This clone was counted a few times. V gene TRBV19 combines with J gene TRBJ2-3; tentatively, D is TRBD2 (5 bases). CDR1 and CDR2 (germline): LNHDA, SQIVND (reference sequence). The CDR3 runs to 12 residues. The ends were cut back, 3 bases at V and 6 bases at J, with 7 bases in the middle. CDR3 sequence (DNA): TGTGCCAGTAGTATTGGAGGCGATACGCAGTATTTT. Its translation: CASSIGGDTQYF.

This clone was detected once. CDR3 protein: CASSASGSAGNTIYF. CDR3 coding DNA: TGTGCCAGCAGCGCGTCAGGATCGGCTGGAAACACCATATATTTT. The V gene is TRBV9, the J gene TRBJ1-3; D is ambiguous. This CDR3 comprises 15 residues. The germline CDR1 and CDR2 sequences are SGDLS and YYNGEE. Between the trimmed V and J ends, which lost 3 bases and 2 bases, there was a span of 12 bases.

This clone showed up just a few times. The chain carries TRBV5-4 and TRBJ1-2; TRBD1 might be the D (5 bases). The CDR3 has 14 residues. The V and J ends lost 1 base and 4 bases respectively, with 11 bases between them. Germline loops: CDR1 SGHNT, CDR2 YYREEE (reference sequence). The CDR3 spells CASSLNGGAYGYTF. CDR3 sequence (DNA): TGTGCCAGCAGCTTGAATGGCGGGGCCTATGGCTACACCTTC.

This chain links TRBV7-2 with TRBJ2-2; D possibly corresponds to TRBD2 (5 bases). The CDR3 has 12 residues. Deletions cut 5 bases from V and 6 bases from J, with 7 bases between. Per germline, CDR1 SGHTA and CDR2 FQGNSA. CDR3 DNA sequence: TGTGCCAGCAGCCACGGGGCCGGGGAGCTGTTTTTT. Its translation is CASSHGAGELFF. Combining the CDR3 with reference TRBV7-2 and TRBJ2-2 gives the whole variable domain GAGVSQSPSNKVTEKGKDVELRCDPISGHTALYWYRQSLGQGLEFLIYFQGNSAPDKSGLPSDRFSAERTGGSVSTLTIQRTQQEDSAVYLCASSHGAGELFFGEGSRLTVL.